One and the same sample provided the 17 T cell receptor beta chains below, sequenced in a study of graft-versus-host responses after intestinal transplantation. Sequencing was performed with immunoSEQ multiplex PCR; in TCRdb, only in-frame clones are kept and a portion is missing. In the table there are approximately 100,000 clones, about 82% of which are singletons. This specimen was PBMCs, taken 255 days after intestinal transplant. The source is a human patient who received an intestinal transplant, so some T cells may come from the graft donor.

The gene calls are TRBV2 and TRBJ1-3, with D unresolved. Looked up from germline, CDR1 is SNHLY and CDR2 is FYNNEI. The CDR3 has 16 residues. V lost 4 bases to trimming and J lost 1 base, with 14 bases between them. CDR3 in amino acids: CASSVLLQNSGNTIYF. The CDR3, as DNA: TGTGCCAGCAGTGTACTTCTACAGAATTCTGGAAACACCATATATTTT.

CDR3 sequence reads: CASSLVEGAGNIQYF. Here the CDR3 DNA reads TGTGCCAGCAGCTTAGTGGAGGGGGCTGGAAACATTCAGTACTTC. The gene calls are TRBV7-8 and TRBJ2-4; D is perhaps TRBD1 (7 bases). V lost 1 base and J 6 bases, leaving 13 bases between the germline ends. Germline CDR1 and CDR2: SGHVS and FQNEAQ. The CDR3 consists of 15 residues.

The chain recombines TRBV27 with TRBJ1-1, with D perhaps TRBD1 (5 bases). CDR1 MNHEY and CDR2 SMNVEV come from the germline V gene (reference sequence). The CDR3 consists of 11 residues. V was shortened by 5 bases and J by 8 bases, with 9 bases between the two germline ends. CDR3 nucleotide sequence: TGTGCCAGCAGTGGGGGGGTCGAAGCTTTCTTT. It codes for CASSGGVEAFF.

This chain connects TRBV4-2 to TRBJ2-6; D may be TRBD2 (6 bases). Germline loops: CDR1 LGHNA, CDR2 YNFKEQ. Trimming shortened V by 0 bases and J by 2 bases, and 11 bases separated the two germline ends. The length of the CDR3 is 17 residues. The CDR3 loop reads CASSQDRAGTGANVLTF. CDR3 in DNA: TGTGCCAGCAGCCAAGATCGGGCGGGGACTGGGGCCAACGTCCTGACTTTC.

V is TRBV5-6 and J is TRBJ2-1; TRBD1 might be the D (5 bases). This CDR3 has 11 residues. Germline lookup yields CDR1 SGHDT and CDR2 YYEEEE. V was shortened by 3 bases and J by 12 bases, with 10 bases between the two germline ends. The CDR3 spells CASSSRDAQFF. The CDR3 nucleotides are TGTGCCAGCAGCTCCAGGGATGCGCAGTTCTTC.

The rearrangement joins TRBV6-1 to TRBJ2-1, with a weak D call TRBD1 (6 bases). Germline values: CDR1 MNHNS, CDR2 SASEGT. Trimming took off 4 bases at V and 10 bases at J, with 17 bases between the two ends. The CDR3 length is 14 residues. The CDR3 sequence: CASSVETTGREQFF. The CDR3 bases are TGTGCCAGCAGTGTTGAGACCACAGGGCGGGAGCAGTTCTTC.

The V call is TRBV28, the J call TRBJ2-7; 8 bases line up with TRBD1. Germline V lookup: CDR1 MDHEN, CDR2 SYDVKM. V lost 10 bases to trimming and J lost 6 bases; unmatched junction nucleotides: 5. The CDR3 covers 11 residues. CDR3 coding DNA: TGTGCCACCAGGGGGCAAGTCGAGCAGTACGTC. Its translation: CATRGQVEQYV.

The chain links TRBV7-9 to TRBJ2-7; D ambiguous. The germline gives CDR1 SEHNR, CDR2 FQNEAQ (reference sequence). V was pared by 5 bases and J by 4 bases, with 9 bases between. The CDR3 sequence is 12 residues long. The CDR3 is CASSPQAYEQYF. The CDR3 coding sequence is TGTGCCAGCAGCCCCCAGGCTTACGAGCAGTACTTC.

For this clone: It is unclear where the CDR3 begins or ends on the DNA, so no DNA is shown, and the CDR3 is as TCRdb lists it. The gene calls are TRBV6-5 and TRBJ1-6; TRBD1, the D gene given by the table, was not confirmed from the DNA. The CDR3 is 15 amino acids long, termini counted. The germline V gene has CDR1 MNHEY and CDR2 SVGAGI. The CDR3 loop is CASSFFGQSHSPLHF.

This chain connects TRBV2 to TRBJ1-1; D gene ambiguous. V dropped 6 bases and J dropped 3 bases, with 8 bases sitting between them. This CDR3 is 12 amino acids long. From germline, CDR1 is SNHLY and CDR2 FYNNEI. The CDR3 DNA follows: TGTGCCAGCAGCGAAACAGACACTGAAGCTTTCTTT. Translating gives CASSETDTEAFF.

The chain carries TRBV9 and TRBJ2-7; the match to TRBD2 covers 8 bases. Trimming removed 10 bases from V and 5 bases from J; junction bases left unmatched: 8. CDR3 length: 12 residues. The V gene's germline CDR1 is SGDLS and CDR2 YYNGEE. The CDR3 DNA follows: TGTGCCTACCACGGGCGGGGGGACGAGCAGTACGTC. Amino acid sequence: CAYHGRGDEQYV.

The CDR3 DNA follows: TGTGCCAGCAGTTTATCGACCTACGAGCAGTACTTC. Translated: CASSLSTYEQYF. J is TRBJ2-7 and V is TRBV28, with D unresolved. Trimming took 1 base from V and 2 from J, leaving 3 bases between them. The CDR3 is 12 residues long. The V gene's germline CDR1 is MDHEN and CDR2 SYDVKM.

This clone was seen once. CDR3 loop: CASSGTAGANVLTF. The CDR3 region has the DNA TGTGCCAGCAGCGGGACAGCTGGGGCCAACGTCCTGACTTTC. The chain carries TRBV9 and TRBJ2-6, with a weak D call TRBD1 (6 bases). Germline values: CDR1 SGDLS, CDR2 YYNGEE. V dropped 3 bases and J dropped 2 bases, with 6 bases sitting between them. This CDR3 spans 14 amino acids.

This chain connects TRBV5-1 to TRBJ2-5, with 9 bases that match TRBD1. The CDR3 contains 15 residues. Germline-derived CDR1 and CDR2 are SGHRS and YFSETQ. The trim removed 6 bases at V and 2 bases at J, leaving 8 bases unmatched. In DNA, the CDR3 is TGCGCCAGCACCCCCATGGGACAGGGTCAAGAGACCCAGTACTTC. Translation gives CASTPMGQGQETQYF.

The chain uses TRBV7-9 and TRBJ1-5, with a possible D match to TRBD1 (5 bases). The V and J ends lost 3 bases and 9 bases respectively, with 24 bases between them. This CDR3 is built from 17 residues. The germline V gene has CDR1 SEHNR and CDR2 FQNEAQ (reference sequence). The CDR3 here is CASSLLEGPQTKGPQHF. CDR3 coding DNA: TGTGCCAGCAGCTTGCTAGAGGGACCGCAAACCAAGGGGCCCCAGCATTTT.

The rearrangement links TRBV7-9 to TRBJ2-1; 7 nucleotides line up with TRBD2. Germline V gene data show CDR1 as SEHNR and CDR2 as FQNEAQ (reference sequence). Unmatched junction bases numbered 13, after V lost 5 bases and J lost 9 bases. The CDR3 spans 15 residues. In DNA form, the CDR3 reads TGTGCCAGCAGCCCAACTCCCGCGGGAGTTGGTGAGCAGTTCTTC. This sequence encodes CASSPTPAGVGEQFF. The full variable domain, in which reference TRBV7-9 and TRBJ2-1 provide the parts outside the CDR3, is DTGVSQNPRHKITKRGQNVTFRCDPISEHNRLYWYRQTLGQGPEFLTYFQNEAQLEKSRLLSDRFSAERPKGSFSTLEIQRTEQGDSAMYLCASSPTPAGVGEQFFGPGTRLTVL.

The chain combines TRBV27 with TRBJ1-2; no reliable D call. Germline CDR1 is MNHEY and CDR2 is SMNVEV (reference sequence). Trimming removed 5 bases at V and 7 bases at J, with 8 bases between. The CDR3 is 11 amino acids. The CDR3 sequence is CASSNGLGYTF. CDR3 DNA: TGTGCCAGCAGTAATGGGCTTGGCTACACCTTC.